The sequence of this T cell receptor beta chain was determined in a study of control samples from healthy donors and cancer patients (TCRdb year 2020). The library was built by means of the immunoSEQ multiplex PCR assay. Sourced from immuneACCESS, this table was stored by TCRdb with only in-frame sequences that have V and J called. A share of the clones is absent; for the studies checked, an unresolved V gene accounts for under half, and the remainder has no known explanation. The sample contains 100,000 to 150,000 clones, about 88% of them found a single time. The leading ten clones occupy under 2% of the sample. A note on this clone: The specificity of this receptor is unknown. Base qualities are not recorded, but no much larger clone differs from it by a single base.

This TCR was recovered from a man younger than 30 in good health. Sequencing was done on a sample of blood.

The nucleotide sequence reads as follows: TGCAGTGCTAGTGGTTTCTTGCTAACCTACGAGCAGTACTTC. Translated, it gives CSASGFLLTYEQYF. The rearrangement combines TRBV20-1 with TRBJ2-7; a confident D gene designation cannot be given. CDR3 length: 14 amino acids, cysteine to phenylalanine. The kept DNA is CDR3 alone, 42 bases in frame from the first base. Between the V and J ends, shortened by 3 bases and 2 bases respectively, the junction contains 14 bases. CDR1 and CDR2 are drawn from the germline V gene (reference sequence): DFQATT, SNEGSKA.